Each of the 4 T cell receptor beta chains below was sequenced from the same sample in a study of CD8 T cells in ankylosing spondylitis. Their antigens are not known. Using its own MiXCR run on the 5' RACE reads, TCRdb lists one record per CDR3 protein. In the table there are 450,000 to 550,000 distinct CDR3 sequences, roughly 5% of which are singletons. General study points: Among TCR beta sequences, a motif of roughly 8 highly homologous variants appeared characteristic of ankylosing spondylitis blood.

Sequences were obtained from blood, either unsorted or a sorted T cell fraction (not recorded which). The origin of the receptors is a male donor with ankylosing spondylitis.

J is TRBJ1-1 and V is TRBV11-2; D is perhaps TRBD1 (5 bases). This CDR3 has 12 residues. V was pared by 5 bases and J by 7 bases, with 11 bases between. Per germline, CDR1 SGHAT and CDR2 FQNNGV. CDR3 sequence: CASSPLGGEAFF. The CDR3 region has the DNA TGTGCCAGCAGCCCCCTGGGGGGTGAAGCTTTCTTT.

This clonotype was counted at least ten times. The chain employs TRBV4-2 and TRBJ2-1; D gene ambiguous. Germline V gives CDR1 LGHNA, CDR2 YNFKEQ. Between the trimmed V and J ends, which lost 1 base and 3 bases, there was a span of 10 bases. This CDR3 spans 15 amino acids. The CDR3 protein is CASSQAQIIYNEQFF. The CDR3 DNA reads TGTGCCAGCAGCCAAGCACAGATAATCTACAATGAGCAGTTCTTC.

This clonotype was seen a few times. V is TRBV4-3 and J is TRBJ2-5, with D hard to call. The CDR3 totals 15 residues. CDR1 LGHNA and CDR2 YSLEER come from the germline V gene. V was trimmed by 1 base and J by 5 bases, leaving 14 bases between them. CDR3 DNA sequence: TGCGCCAGCAGCCAAGTTCGGAAGCTGGGGGAGACCCAGTACTTC. Its protein product is CASSQVRKLGETQYF.

This clonotype was recorded at least ten times. The J gene is TRBJ2-7, the V gene TRBV5-6; 8 nucleotides agree with TRBD1. The V gene's germline CDR1 is SGHDT and CDR2 YYEEEE. The CDR3 contains 19 residues. Trimming removed 3 bases from V and 0 bases from J; junction bases left unmatched: 17. The CDR3 coding sequence is TGTGCCAGCAGCTCCCCAATTCAAACTACAGGGGGAAGCTCCTACGAGCAGTACTTC. Translation gives CASSSPIQTTGGSSYEQYF.